Given below is one T cell receptor (beta chain) in context. This record comes from a study of response to subunit inactivated influenza vaccine. Via MiXCR, TCRdb re-called the RT-PCR reads, giving one row per CDR3 protein. The sample gives about 780,000 distinct CDR3 sequences, less than 20% of which show up once; about a tenth is in the top ten. Looked up from germline, CDR1 is DFQATT and CDR2 is SNEGSKA (reference sequence). The CDR3 consists of 17 residues. The V and J ends lost 4 bases and 4 bases, in that order; junction bases with no gene match: 15. This receptor was taken from a man aged 45-65 years who received an inactivated influenza vaccine. The rearrangement uses TRBV20-1 and TRBJ2-1, with TRBD2 matching 8 bases. This specimen was PBMCs from blood, taken about 5 days after vaccination. In DNA form, the CDR3 reads TGCAGTGCTATGATGACTAGCGCAACCGGATCATACAATGAGCAGTTCTTC. It encodes CSAMMTSATGSYNEQFF.